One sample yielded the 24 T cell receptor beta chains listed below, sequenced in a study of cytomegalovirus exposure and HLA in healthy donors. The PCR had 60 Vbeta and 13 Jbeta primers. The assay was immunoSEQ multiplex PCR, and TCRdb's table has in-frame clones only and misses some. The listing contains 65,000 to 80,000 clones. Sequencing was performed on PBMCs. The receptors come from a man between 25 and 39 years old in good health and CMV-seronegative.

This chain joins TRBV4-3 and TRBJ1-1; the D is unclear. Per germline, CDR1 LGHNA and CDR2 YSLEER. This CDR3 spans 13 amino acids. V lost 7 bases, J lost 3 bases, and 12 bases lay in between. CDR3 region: CASKFRRDTEAFF. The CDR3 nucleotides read TGCGCCAGCAAATTTCGGCGGGACACTGAAGCTTTCTTT.

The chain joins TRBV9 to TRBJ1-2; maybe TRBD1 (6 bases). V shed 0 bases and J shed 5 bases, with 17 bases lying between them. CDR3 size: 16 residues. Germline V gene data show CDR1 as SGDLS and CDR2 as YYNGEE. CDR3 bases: TGTGCCAGCAGCGTAGGACGACAGGTGGTTGGGTATGGCTACACCTTC. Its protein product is CASSVGRQVVGYGYTF.

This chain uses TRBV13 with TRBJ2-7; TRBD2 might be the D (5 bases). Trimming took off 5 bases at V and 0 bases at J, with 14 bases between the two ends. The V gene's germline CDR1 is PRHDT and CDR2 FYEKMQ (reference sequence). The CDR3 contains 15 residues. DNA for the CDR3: TGTGCCAGCAGCCTAAGCCTCGGGGACTCCTACGAGCAGTACTTC. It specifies CASSLSLGDSYEQYF.

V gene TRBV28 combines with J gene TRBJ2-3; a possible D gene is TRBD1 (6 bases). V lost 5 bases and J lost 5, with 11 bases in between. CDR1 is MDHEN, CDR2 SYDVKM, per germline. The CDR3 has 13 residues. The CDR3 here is CASSRTGLDTQYF. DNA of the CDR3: TGTGCCAGCAGTCGCACAGGGCTAGATACGCAGTATTTT.

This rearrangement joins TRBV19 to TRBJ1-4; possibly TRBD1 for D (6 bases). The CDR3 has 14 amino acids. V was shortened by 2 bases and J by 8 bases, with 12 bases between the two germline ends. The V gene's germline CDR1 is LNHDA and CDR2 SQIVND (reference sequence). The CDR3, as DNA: TGTGCCAGTAGTATATTGGGGGCGGAAGAAAAACTGTTTTTT. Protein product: CASSILGAEEKLFF.

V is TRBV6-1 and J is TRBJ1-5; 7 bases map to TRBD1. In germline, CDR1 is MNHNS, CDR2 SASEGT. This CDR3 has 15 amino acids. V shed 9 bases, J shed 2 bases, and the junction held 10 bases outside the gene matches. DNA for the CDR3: TGTGCCAGTCAGGGGGACACAGGGGGCAATCAGCCCCAGCATTTT. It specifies CASQGDTGGNQPQHF.

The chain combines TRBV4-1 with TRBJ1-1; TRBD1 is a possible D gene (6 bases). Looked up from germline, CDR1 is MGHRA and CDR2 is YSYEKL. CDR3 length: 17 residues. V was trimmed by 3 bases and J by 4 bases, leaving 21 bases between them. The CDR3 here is CASSHGTRTGFGTEAFF. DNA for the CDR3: TGCGCCAGCAGCCACGGAACAAGAACAGGGTTTGGCACTGAAGCTTTCTTT.

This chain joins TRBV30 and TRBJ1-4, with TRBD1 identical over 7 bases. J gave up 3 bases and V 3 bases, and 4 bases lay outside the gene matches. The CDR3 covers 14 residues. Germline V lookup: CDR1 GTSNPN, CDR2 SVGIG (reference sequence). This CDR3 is CAWRETGSNEKLFF. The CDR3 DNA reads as TGTGCCTGGAGGGAGACAGGGTCTAATGAAAAACTGTTTTTT.

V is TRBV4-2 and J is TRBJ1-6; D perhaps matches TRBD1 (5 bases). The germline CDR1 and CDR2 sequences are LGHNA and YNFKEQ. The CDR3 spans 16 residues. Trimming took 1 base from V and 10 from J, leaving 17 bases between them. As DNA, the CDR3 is TGTGCCAGCAGCCAAGTGGGGGGAGGGGAAGGCTCACCCCTCCACTTT. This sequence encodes CASSQVGGGEGSPLHF.

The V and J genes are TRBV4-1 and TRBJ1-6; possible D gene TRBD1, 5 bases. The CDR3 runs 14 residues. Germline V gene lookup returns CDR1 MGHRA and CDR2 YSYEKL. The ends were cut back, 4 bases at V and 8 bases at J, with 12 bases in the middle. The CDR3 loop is CASSRTSIHSPLHF. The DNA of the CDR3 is TGCGCCAGCAGCCGGACATCGATACATTCACCCCTCCACTTT.

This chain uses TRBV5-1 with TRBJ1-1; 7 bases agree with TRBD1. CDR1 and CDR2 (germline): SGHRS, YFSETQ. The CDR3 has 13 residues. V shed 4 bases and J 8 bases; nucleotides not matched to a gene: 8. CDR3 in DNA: TGCGCCAGCAGCGCCGCGGGACAGAAAGAAGCTTTCTTT. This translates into CASSAAGQKEAFF.

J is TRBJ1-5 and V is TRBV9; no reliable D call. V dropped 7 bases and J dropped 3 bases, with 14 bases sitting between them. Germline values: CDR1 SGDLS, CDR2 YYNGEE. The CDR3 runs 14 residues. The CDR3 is CASSPWGVNQPQHF. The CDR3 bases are TGTGCCAGCTCCCCCTGGGGAGTCAATCAGCCCCAGCATTTT.

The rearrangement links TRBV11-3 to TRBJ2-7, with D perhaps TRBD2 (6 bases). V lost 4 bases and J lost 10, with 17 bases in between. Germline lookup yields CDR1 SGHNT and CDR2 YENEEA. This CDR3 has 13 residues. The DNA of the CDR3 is TGTGCCAGCAGCTCCCATCGGTCGGGGGAACAGTACTTC. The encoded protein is CASSSHRSGEQYF.

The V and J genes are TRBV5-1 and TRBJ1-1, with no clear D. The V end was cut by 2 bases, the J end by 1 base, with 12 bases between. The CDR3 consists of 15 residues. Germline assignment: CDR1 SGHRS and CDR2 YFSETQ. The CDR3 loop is CASSFQTRRNTEAFF. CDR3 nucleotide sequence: TGCGCCAGCAGCTTTCAGACCCGGAGGAACACTGAAGCTTTCTTT.

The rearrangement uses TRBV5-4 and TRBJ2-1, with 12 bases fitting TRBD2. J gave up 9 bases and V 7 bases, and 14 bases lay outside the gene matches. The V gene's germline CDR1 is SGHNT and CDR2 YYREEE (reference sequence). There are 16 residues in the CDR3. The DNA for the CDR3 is TGTGCCAGCCAGCCCCAGGCTAGCGGGGGGGCCACTGAGCAGTTCTTC. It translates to CASQPQASGGATEQFF.

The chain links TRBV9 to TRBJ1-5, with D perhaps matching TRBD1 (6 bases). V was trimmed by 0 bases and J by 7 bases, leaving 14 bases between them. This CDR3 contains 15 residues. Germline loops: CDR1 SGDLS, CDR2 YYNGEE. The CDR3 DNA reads TGTGCCAGCAGCGTAGATAGCGGGGGGCACCAGCCCCAGCATTTT. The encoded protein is CASSVDSGGHQPQHF.

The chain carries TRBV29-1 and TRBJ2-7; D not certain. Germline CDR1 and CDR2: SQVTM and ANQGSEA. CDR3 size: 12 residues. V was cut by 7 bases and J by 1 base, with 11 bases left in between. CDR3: CSARRGSYEQYF. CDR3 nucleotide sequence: TGCAGCGCACGTCGAGGTTCCTACGAGCAGTACTTC.

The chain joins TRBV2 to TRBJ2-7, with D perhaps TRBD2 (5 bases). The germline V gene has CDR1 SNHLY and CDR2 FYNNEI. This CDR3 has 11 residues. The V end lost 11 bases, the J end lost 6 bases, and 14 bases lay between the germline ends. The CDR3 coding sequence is TGTGCCGCCACGGAGGTTGGCGAGCAGTACTTC. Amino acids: CAATEVGEQYF.

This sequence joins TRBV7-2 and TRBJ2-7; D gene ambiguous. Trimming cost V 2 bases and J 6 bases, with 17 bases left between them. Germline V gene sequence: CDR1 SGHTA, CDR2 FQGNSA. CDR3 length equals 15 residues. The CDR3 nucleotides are TGTGCCAGCAGCTTATTCTTGGGCAGCCAAGGCGAGCAGTACTTC. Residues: CASSLFLGSQGEQYF.

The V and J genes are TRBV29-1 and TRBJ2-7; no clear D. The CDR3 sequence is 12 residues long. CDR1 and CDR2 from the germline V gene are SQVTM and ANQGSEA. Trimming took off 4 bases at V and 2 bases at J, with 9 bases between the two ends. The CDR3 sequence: CSVGADAYEQYF. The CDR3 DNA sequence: TGCAGCGTTGGGGCCGACGCCTACGAGCAGTACTTC.

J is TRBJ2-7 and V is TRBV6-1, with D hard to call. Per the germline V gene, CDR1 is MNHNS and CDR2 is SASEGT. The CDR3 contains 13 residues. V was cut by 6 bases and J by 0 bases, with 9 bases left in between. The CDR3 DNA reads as TGTGCCAGCAGGGAGCACCGCTCCTACGAGCAGTACTTC. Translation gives CASREHRSYEQYF.

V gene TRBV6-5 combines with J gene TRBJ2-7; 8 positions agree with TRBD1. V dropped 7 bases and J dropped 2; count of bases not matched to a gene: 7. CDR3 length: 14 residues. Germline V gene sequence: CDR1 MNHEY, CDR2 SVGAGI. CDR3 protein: CASTRQGSTYEQYF. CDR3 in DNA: TGTGCCAGCACCCGACAGGGGTCGACCTACGAGCAGTACTTC.

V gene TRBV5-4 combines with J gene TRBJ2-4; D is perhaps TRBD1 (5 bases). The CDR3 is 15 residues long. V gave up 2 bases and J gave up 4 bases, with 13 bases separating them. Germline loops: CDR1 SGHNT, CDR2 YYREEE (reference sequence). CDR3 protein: CASSFNLQEKNIQYF. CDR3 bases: TGTGCCAGCAGCTTTAATCTACAGGAAAAAAACATTCAGTACTTC.

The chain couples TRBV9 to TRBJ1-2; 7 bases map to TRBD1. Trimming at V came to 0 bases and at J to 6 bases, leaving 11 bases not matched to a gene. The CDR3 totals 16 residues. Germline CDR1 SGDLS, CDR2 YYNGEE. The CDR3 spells CASSVGGAGGFDGYTF. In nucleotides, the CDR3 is TGTGCCAGCAGCGTAGGGGGGGCAGGGGGATTCGATGGCTACACCTTC.